These T cell receptor beta chains were read from a single sample in a study of cytomegalovirus exposure and HLA in healthy donors. Sequencing was performed with immunoSEQ multiplex PCR; in TCRdb, only in-frame clones are kept and a portion is missing. The sample has 150,000 to 200,000 clones, 79% seen once. Sequences were obtained from PBMCs. These receptors were taken from a man aged 35-49 years in good health and CMV-seronegative. CDR3s include the opening cysteine and the closing phenylalanine or tryptophan. D genes are given only for firm matches. The size field is filled for only some rows; it gives once, few, many or a size class.

CDR3nt	CDR3aa	abundance	v_gene	j_gene	d_gene
TGTGCCAGCAGTTTCACAGGAGCAACTAATGAAAAACTGTTTTTT	CASSFTGATNEKLFF	NA	TRBV2	TRBJ1-4	NA
TGTGCCAGCAGCTTAGCTAGCGGGAGCGCAGATACGCAGTATTTT	CASSLASGSADTQYF	NA	TRBV7-2	TRBJ2-3	TRBD2
TGCGCCAGCAGCCCCGGACTAGCGGGAGGCTACGAGCAGTACTTC	CASSPGLAGGYEQYF	once	TRBV4-3	TRBJ2-7	TRBD2
TGTGCCAGCAGTGAGGCATTCGACTCCTACGAGCAGTACTTC	CASSEAFDSYEQYF	NA	TRBV2	TRBJ2-7	NA
TGTGCCACCAGACTAAAAGGCTCGTTCGAGCAGTACTTC	CATRLKGSFEQYF	NA	TRBV19	TRBJ2-7	NA
TGTGCCTGGAGTCGGACAGTTCCTAATGAGCAGTTCTTC	CAWSRTVPNEQFF	NA	TRBV30	TRBJ2-1	NA
TGTGCCAGCAGTTACCCCATAGGAAGCGGGACCTACGAGCAGTACTTC	CASSYPIGSGTYEQYF	NA	TRBV5-4	TRBJ2-7	TRBD2
TGTGCCAGTAGTCTTCCAGTTAATGAAAAACTGTTTTTT	CASSLPVNEKLFF	few	TRBV19	TRBJ1-4	NA
TGTGCCAGCAGCCCTCTAGCGGGAGTATCGGGAGATACGCAGTATTTT	CASSPLAGVSGDTQYF	NA	TRBV5-6	TRBJ2-3	TRBD2
TGCGCCAGCAGCCCGGGGGACAGGCTTCACGAGCAGTACTTC	CASSPGDRLHEQYF	NA	TRBV5-1	TRBJ2-7	TRBD1
TGTGCCAGCAGTTTAGGGGGGGATACGCAGTATTTT	CASSLGGDTQYF	NA	TRBV27	TRBJ2-3	NA
TGTGCCAGCAGCGACGTCGGGGGGAATAGCAATCAGCCCCAGCATTTT	CASSDVGGNSNQPQHF	few	TRBV7-2	TRBJ1-5	NA
TGTTCCAGCACCCCCCCGACTAGCGGGGCCTACGAGCAGTACTTC	CSSTPPTSGAYEQYF	NA	TRBV7-9	TRBJ2-7	TRBD2
TGTGCCAGCAGCTGGCCGGGACTAGCGGGAGGGTCGCAGTACTTC	CASSWPGLAGGSQYF	NA	TRBV5-6	TRBJ2-7	TRBD2
TGTGCCAGCAGTCCCGGGGCAGGGGGAATCTGGGCTGAAGCTTTCTTT	CASSPGAGGIWAEAFF	NA	TRBV6-4	TRBJ1-1	TRBD1
TGTGCCAGTACTGGGTTGAGGCAGGGCATTAATAGCAATCAGCCCCAGCATTTT	CASTGLRQGINSNQPQHF	NA	TRBV19	TRBJ1-5	NA
TGTGCCAGTAGTATCGGGTTGACCTACGAGCAGTACTTC	CASSIGLTYEQYF	NA	TRBV19	TRBJ2-7	NA
TGTGCCAGCAGTTTGCGGGACCAATACAATGAGCAGTTCTTC	CASSLRDQYNEQFF	NA	TRBV28	TRBJ2-1	NA
TGTGCCAGCCATATACAGGGGACCGGGGAGCTGTTTTTT	CASHIQGTGELFF	NA	TRBV27	TRBJ2-2	TRBD1
TGTGCCAGCCGGACCCCCTCTAGCGGGAAGCCCTACGAGCAGTACTTC	CASRTPSSGKPYEQYF	NA	TRBV27	TRBJ2-7	TRBD2
TGTGCCAGCACCGACAGGGGGAACACCGGGGAGCTGTTTTTT	CASTDRGNTGELFF	NA	TRBV19	TRBJ2-2	TRBD1
TGCAGCGCCGGTCGGGGACTAGCGGGAGGAGTATCTGACGAGCAGTACTTC	CSAGRGLAGGVSDEQYF	NA	TRBV29-1	TRBJ2-7	TRBD2
TGTGCCAGCAGCTTTAACGGGGTTCCGGGCAATGAGCAGTTCTTC	CASSFNGVPGNEQFF	NA	TRBV5-6	TRBJ2-1	NA
TGTGCCAGCACCCCACGGGCGGGGAGCTCCTACAATGAGCAGTTCTTC	CASTPRAGSSYNEQFF	NA	TRBV6-4	TRBJ2-1	NA
TGTGCCAGCAGTGTCAACAGGGGAAGGGATCAGCCCCAGCATTTT	CASSVNRGRDQPQHF	NA	TRBV6-1	TRBJ1-5	TRBD1
TGCGCCAGCAGCTTGGAGGTCTGGAGCTCCTACAATGAGCAGTTCTTC	CASSLEVWSSYNEQFF	NA	TRBV5-1	TRBJ2-1	NA